This TCR beta chain was sequenced for a study of blood T cells in healthy people across ages. Whole-study context: With template switching, about one barcoded beta molecule was captured per two T cells. The study, taken as a whole, reports: Age advanced and TCR beta diversity per million T cells fell, roughly linearly.

Donors were systemically healthy Caucasian individuals from Russia aged roughly 6 to 100 years. In regard to this clonotype: Its antigen is unidentified. A junction end diverges from the germline sequence, so it may reflect a read error.

The CDR3 spans 15 residues. Per germline, CDR1 KGHDR and CDR2 SFDVKD. The authors ran a second PCR of 7 to 11 cycles using a sample-barcoded 5' primer and a J-beta primer mix. One entry per CDR3 protein, called by TCRdb with MiXCR from the 5' RACE reads. This repertoire shows about 1.6 million distinct CDR3 sequences, around 35% found once; its top ten account for over 9%. The chain uses TRBV24-1 and TRBJ2-1; TRBD1 might be the D (6 bases). The clonotype was recovered from a woman in her 30s in good health. The sequenced sample consisted of blood. The CDR3 sequence is CATSDPALQGNELFF. Here the CDR3 DNA reads TGTGCCACCAGTGATCCTGCCCTACAGGGCAATGAGCTGTTCTTC.